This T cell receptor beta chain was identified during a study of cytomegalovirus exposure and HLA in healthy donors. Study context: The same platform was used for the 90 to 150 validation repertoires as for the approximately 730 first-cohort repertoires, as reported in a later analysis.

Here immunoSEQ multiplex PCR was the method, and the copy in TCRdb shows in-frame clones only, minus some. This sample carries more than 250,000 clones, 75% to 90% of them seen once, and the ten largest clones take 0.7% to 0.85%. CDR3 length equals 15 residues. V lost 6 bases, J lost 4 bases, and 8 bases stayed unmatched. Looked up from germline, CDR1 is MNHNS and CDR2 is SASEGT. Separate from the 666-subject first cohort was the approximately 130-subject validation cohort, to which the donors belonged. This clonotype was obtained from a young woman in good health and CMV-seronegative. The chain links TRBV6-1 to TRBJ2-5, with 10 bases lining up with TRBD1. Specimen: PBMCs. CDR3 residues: CASRAGQGWRETQYF. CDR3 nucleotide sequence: TGTGCCAGCAGGGCGGGACAGGGGTGGCGAGAGACCCAGTACTTC.